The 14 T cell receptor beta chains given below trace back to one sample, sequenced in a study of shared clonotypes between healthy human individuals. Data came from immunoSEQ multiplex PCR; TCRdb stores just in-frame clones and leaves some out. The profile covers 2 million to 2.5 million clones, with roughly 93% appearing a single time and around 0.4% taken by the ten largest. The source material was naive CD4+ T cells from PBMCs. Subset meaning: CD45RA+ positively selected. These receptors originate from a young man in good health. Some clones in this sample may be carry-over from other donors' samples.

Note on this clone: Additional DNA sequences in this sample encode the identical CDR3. CDR3 nucleotides: TGTGCCAGCCGCAGGGGCAATCAGCCCCAGCATTTT. Protein: CASRRGNQPQHF. The chain employs TRBV2 and TRBJ1-5; TRBD1 might be the D (5 bases). The germline V and J ends were trimmed by 8 bases and 2 bases, with 7 bases remaining between them. There are 12 residues in the CDR3. Germline values: CDR1 SNHLY, CDR2 FYNNEI.

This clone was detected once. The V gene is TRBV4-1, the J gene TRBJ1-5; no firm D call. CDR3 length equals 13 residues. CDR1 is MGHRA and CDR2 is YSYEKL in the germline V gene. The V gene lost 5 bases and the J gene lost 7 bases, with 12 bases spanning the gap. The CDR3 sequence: CASSVRLRQPQHF. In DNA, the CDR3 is TGCGCCAGCAGCGTACGACTGAGACAGCCCCAGCATTTT.

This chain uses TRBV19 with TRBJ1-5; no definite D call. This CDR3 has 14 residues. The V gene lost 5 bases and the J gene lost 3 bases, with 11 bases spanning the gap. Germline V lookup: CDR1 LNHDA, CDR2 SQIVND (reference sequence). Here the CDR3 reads CASSFGWNNQPQHF. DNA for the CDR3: TGTGCCAGTAGTTTCGGGTGGAACAATCAGCCCCAGCATTTT.

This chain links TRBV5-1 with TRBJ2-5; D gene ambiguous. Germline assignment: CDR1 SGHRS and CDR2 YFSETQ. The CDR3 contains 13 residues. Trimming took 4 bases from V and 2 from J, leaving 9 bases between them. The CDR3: CASSVGMQETQYF. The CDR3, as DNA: TGCGCCAGCAGCGTAGGAATGCAAGAGACCCAGTACTTC.

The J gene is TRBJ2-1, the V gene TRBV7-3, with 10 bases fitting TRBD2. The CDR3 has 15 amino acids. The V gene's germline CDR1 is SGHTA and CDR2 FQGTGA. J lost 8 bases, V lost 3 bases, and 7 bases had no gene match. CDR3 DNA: TGTGCCAGCAGCTTCCGGCTAGCGGGAGCCCATGAGCAGTTCTTC. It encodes CASSFRLAGAHEQFF.

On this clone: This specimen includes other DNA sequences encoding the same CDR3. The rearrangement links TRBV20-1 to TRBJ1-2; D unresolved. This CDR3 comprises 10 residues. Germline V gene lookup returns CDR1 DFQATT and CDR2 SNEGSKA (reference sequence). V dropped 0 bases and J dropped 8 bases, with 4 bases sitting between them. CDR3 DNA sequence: TGCAGTGCTAGAGACAGGGGCTACACCTTC. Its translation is CSARDRGYTF.

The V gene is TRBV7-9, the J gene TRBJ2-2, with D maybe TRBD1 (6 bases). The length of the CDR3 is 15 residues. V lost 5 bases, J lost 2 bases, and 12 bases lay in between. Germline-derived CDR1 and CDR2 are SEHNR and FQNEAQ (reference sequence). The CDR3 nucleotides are TGTGCCAGCAGCCGCATACAGGGTAACACCGGGGAGCTGTTTTTT. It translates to CASSRIQGNTGELFF.

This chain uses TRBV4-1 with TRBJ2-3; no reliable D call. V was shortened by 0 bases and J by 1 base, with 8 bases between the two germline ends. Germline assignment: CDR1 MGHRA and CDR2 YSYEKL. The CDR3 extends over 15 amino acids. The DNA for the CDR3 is TGCGCCAGCAGCCAAGAAATGGCAGGCACAGATACGCAGTATTTT. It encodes CASSQEMAGTDTQYF.

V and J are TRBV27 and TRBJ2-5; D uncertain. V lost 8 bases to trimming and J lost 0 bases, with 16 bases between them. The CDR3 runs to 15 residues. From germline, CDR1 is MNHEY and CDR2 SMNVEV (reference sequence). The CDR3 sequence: CASQLRVGYQETQYF. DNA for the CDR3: TGTGCCAGCCAACTACGGGTAGGATACCAAGAGACCCAGTACTTC.

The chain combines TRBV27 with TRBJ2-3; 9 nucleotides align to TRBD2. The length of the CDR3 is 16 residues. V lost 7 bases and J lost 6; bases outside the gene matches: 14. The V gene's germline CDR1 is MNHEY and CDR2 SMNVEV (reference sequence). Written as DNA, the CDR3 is TGTGCCAGCACCCCCGGGATAGCGGGAGTCGGGGATACGCAGTATTTT. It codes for CASTPGIAGVGDTQYF.

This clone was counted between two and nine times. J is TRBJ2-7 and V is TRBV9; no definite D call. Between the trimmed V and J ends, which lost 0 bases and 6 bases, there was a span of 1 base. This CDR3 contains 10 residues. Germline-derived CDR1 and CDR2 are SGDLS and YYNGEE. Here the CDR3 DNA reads TGTGCCAGCAGCGTAGGCGAGCAGTACTTC. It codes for CASSVGEQYF. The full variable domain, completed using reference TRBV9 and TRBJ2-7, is DSGVTQTPKHLITATGQRVTLRCSPRSGDLSVYWYQQSLDQGLQFLIQYYNGEERAKGNILERFSAQQFPDLHSELNLSSLELGDSALYFCASSVGEQYFGPGTRLTVT.

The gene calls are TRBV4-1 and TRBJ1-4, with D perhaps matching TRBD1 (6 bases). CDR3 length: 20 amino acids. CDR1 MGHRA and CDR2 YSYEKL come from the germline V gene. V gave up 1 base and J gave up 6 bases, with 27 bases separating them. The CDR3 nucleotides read TGCGCCAGCAGCCAAGCTCATCGAGGTGTTTCAGGGGAATGGGATGAAAAACTGTTTTTT. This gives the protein CASSQAHRGVSGEWDEKLFF.

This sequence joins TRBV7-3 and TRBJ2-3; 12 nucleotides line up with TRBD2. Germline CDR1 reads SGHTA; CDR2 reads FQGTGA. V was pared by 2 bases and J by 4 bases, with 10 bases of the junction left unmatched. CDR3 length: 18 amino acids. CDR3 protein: CASSLLAGGPGTPDTQYF. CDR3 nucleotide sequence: TGTGCCAGCAGCTTACTAGCGGGAGGGCCAGGAACCCCAGATACGCAGTATTTT.

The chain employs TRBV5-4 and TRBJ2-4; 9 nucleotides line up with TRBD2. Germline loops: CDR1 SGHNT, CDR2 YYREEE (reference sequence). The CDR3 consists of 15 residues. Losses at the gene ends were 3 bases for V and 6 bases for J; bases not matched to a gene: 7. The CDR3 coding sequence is TGTGCCAGCAGCTCACCGGGACTAGCCTCAAACATTCAGTACTTC. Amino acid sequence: CASSSPGLASNIQYF. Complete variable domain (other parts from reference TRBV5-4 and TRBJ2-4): ETGVTQSPTHLIKTRGQQVTLRCSSQSGHNTVSWYQQALGQGPQFIFQYYREEENGRGNFPPRFSGLQFPNYSSELNVNALELDDSALYLCASSSPGLASNIQYFGAGTRLSVL.